This record looks at one TCR beta chain sequence and its context. The data derive from a study of T cell changes during pregnancy in multiple sclerosis. Data came from immunoSEQ multiplex PCR; TCRdb stores just in-frame clones and leaves some out. The repertoire has about 72,000 clones, 91% of them found once; the top ten carry roughly 0.7%. This sequence originates from a female donor in good health, enrolled as a control in a pregnancy study. The input for sequencing was peripheral blood, taken in the third trimester of pregnancy.

The CDR3 here is CATSRDRVTGSINQPQHF. Here the CDR3 DNA reads TGTGCCACCAGCAGAGATCGGGTCACAGGGTCCATCAATCAGCCCCAGCATTTT. The V call is TRBV15, the J call TRBJ1-5; D might be TRBD1 (6 bases). The V end lost 0 bases, the J end lost 3 bases, and 18 bases lay between the germline ends. The germline V gene encodes CDR1 LNHNV and CDR2 YYDKDF (reference sequence). The CDR3 covers 18 residues.